A selection of T cell receptor beta chains follows, all from one sample in a study of blood T cell repertoires in COVID-19. The table came from immunoSEQ multiplex PCR; TCRdb's copy has only in-frame clones and leaves some out. The sample has approximately 140,000 clones; more than 75% are singletons. Sequenced material: peripheral blood. These receptors came from a human donor with acute or convalescent COVID-19. The donor label of this sample is uncertain. The CDR3 runs from the conserved cysteine through the conserved F or W. A D gene is named only where the DNA matches it firmly. Part of the rows lack a size; the others show once, few, many or a class for expanded clones.

>TRBV5-6|NA|TRBJ2-1|NA
CASSVTGEQFF
TGTGCCAGCAGCGTAACGGGGGAGCAGTTCTTC
>TRBV27|TRBD2|TRBJ2-3|NA
CASARLSGGAVGTDTQYF
TGTGCCAGCGCCCGTCTTAGCGGGGGGGCCGTCGGCACAGATACGCAGTATTTT
>TRBV7-9|NA|TRBJ2-3|NA
CASSLGSSSTDTQYF
TGTGCCAGCAGCTTGGGGAGTTCTAGCACAGATACGCAGTATTTT
>TRBV10-3|NA|TRBJ2-5|once
CATSEREETQYF
TGTGCCACTTCCGAGAGGGAAGAGACCCAGTACTTC
>TRBV6-5|TRBD1|TRBJ2-5|NA
CAGEPGQGSPAQYF
TGTGCCGGGGAGCCGGGACAGGGGTCCCCGGCCCAGTACTTC
>TRBV30|TRBD1|TRBJ1-6|NA
CAWSATGTGASPLHF
TGTGCCTGGAGTGCGACCGGGACAGGGGCTTCACCCCTCCACTTT
>TRBV29-1|NA|TRBJ1-6|NA
CSVQPQQGSPLHF
TGCAGCGTTCAGCCCCAACAGGGTTCACCCCTCCACTTT
>TRBV9|TRBD1|TRBJ1-5|NA
CASSEQQGAMCQPQHF
TGTGCCAGCAGCGAACAACAGGGGGCTATGTGTCAGCCCCAGCATTTT
>TRBV30|NA|TRBJ1-1|NA
CAWSVREGTFF
TGTGCCTGGAGTGTACGGGAGGGGACTTTCTTT
>TRBV4-2|NA|TRBJ1-1|NA
CASSQPPVMNTEAFF
TGTGCCAGCAGCCAACCGCCGGTCATGAACACTGAAGCTTTCTTT
>TRBV27|NA|TRBJ1-5|NA
CASSPGRVGQPQHF
TGTGCCAGCAGTCCAGGGAGGGTGGGTCAGCCCCAGCATTTT
>TRBV7-9|NA|TRBJ2-3|NA
CASSFTDSTDTQYF
TGTGCCAGCAGCTTTACAGATTCCACAGATACGCAGTATTTT
>TRBV14|NA|TRBJ1-2|NA
CASSPQGQTDYGYTF
TGTGCCAGCAGCCCACAAGGACAGACCGACTATGGCTACACCTTC
>TRBV30|NA|TRBJ2-2|NA
CAWSVSANTGELFF
TGTGCCTGGAGTGTTTCCGCGAACACCGGGGAGCTGTTTTTT
>TRBV7-7|TRBD1|TRBJ2-1|many
CASSPRQGNEQFF
TGTGCCAGCAGCCCGAGACAGGGCAATGAGCAGTTCTTC
>TRBV2|NA|TRBJ1-2|NA
CASRAADRPNYGYTF
TGTGCCAGCAGAGCCGCTGACAGACCTAACTATGGCTACACCTTC
>TRBV7-6|NA|TRBJ2-7|few
CASSSPPTGEQYF
TGTGCCAGCAGCTCCCCCCCTACAGGCGAGCAGTACTTC
>TRBV2|NA|TRBJ2-7|NA
CASKSRVSSYEQYF
TGTGCCAGCAAAAGCAGGGTAAGCTCCTACGAGCAGTACTTC
>TRBV20-1|TRBD2|TRBJ2-1|NA
CSASMFTSGGLIEQFF
TGCAGTGCTAGTATGTTCACTAGCGGGGGTTTGATTGAGCAGTTCTTC
>TRBV19|TRBD2|TRBJ2-3|once
CASSILAGGPDTQYF
TGTGCCAGTAGTATCCTAGCGGGGGGCCCAGATACGCAGTATTTT
>TRBV2|TRBD1|TRBJ1-1|NA
CASTGGTGPGGGVDTEAFF
TGTGCCAGCACCGGGGGCACAGGCCCAGGGGGCGGTGTGGACACTGAAGCTTTCTTT
>TRBV7-8|NA|TRBJ1-4|NA
CASSPLTGGEKLFF
TGTGCCAGCAGCCCTTTGACGGGGGGCGAAAAACTGTTTTTT
>TRBV19|NA|TRBJ2-7|NA
CASSPGTSSYEQYF
TGTGCCAGTAGTCCCGGGACAAGCTCCTACGAGCAGTACTTC
>TRBV6-5|NA|TRBJ1-2|NA
CASSREVHYGYTF
TGTGCCAGCAGTCGGGAGGTTCACTATGGCTACACCTTC
>TRBV5-1|TRBD2|TRBJ2-3|NA
CASNPSGGTDTQYF
TGCGCCAGCAATCCGAGCGGGGGAACAGATACGCAGTATTTT
>TRBV11-2|NA|TRBJ2-7|once
CASSLAAGLLSYEQYF
TGTGCCAGCAGCTTAGCGGCTGGACTCCTCTCCTACGAGCAGTACTTC
>TRBV12-5|NA|TRBJ1-5|NA
CASGLAPAGQLIKNQPQHF
TGTGCTAGTGGTTTGGCCCCGGCCGGACAGTTAATTAAAAATCAGCCCCAGCATTTT
>TRBV9|NA|TRBJ2-1|NA
CASSSLYQGNEQFF
TGTGCCAGCAGCTCCCTCTACCAGGGAAATGAGCAGTTCTTC
>TRBV2|TRBD1|TRBJ1-3|few
CASSRQGRSGNTIYF
TGTGCCAGCAGCCGACAGGGTCGCTCTGGAAACACCATATATTTT
>TRBV5-4|TRBD1|TRBJ2-7|once
CASSLAPGQGNYEQYF
TGTGCCAGCAGCTTGGCCCCGGGACAGGGTAACTACGAGCAGTACTTC
>TRBV3-1/TRBV3-2|NA|TRBJ2-3|NA
CASSQETAQYF
TGTGCCAGCAGCCAAGAAACAGCGCAGTATTTT
>TRBV9|NA|TRBJ1-2|NA
CASSVRGSSGYTF
TGTGCCAGCAGCGTCAGGGGAAGCAGTGGCTACACCTTC
>TRBV27|NA|TRBJ2-5|NA
CASSPVRVETQYF
TGTGCCAGCAGCCCGGTTCGGGTGGAGACCCAGTACTTC
>TRBV14|TRBD1|TRBJ2-1|NA
CASSPRQGNNEQFF
TGTGCCAGCAGCCCCCGACAGGGGAACAATGAGCAGTTCTTC
>TRBV6-5|TRBD1|TRBJ1-2|few
CASSRNRGGYTF
TGTGCCAGCAGTCGGAACAGGGGAGGCTACACCTTC
>TRBV11-2|TRBD1|TRBJ1-2|NA
CASSLTGGHLNYGYTF
TGTGCCAGCAGCTTGACAGGGGGACATTTGAACTATGGCTACACCTTC
>TRBV30|NA|TRBJ1-3|NA
CAWSVPGGNTIYF
TGTGCCTGGAGTGTACCAGGGGGAAACACCATATATTTT